This entry describes one TCR beta chain. An end of the junction differs from the germline gene, which may be a read error. Through a sample-barcoded 5' primer and a J-beta primer mix, a second PCR was run for about 7 to 12 cycles. Using its own MiXCR run on the 5' RACE reads, TCRdb lists one record per CDR3 protein. This sample yields fewer than 2,000,000 distinct CDR3 sequences, of which around 42% are seen a single time; 20% to 25% belongs to the top ten. The data were taken from a study of blood T cells in healthy people across ages. The origin of this receptor is a human donor in good health. Sample: blood.

In DNA form, the CDR3 reads TGTGCCAGCAGCTTAGGATTTGGGACAGGGAATGGTTACACCTTC. Protein: CASSLGFGTGNGYTF. V usage is TRBV7-2 and J usage is TRBJ1-2; 9 bases match TRBD1. Germline assignment: CDR1 SGHTA and CDR2 FQGNSA. The CDR3 is 15 amino acids.